The 9 T cell receptor beta chains presented below share a single source sample, sequenced in a study of tumor-infiltrating lymphocytes in primary liver carcinoma. A primer in the constant region served to generate TCR beta cDNA from 500 to 600 ng of total RNA. The TCR beta library was amplified through three nested multiplex PCR rounds in a modified ARM-PCR procedure. The two initial PCR rounds, about 9 cycles each, used TRBV1-TRBV30 forward and C-beta reverse primers. MiXCR, run by TCRdb on the multiplex PCR reads, gives a single entry per CDR3 protein. Of roughly 80,000 distinct CDR3 sequences in the sample, under 75% were seen once. RNA and DNA were co-extracted from approximately 20-30 mg of unsorted bulk tissue. The sequenced material came from tumor-adjacent normal liver tissue. The receptors were gathered from a man aged 35 to 55 with primary liver carcinoma and hepatitis B virus infection.

This clonotype was counted many times. The rearrangement joins TRBV7-8 to TRBJ2-1; 10 nucleotides line up with TRBD2. V dropped 4 bases and J dropped 4; count of bases not matched to a gene: 7. The CDR3 covers 16 residues. CDR1 SGHVS and CDR2 FQNEAQ come from the germline V gene. CDR3 region: CASSSGLAERYNEQFF. CDR3 coding DNA: TGTGCCAGCAGCTCCGGACTAGCGGAGCGATACAATGAGCAGTTCTTC.

Note on this clonotype: A much larger clone differs by one base, so this may be a read error. The chain is built from TRBV30 and TRBJ2-5; D possibly corresponds to TRBD2 (6 bases). V was shortened by 0 bases and J by 1 base, with 12 bases between the two germline ends. Germline CDR1 is GTSNPN and CDR2 is SVGIG (reference sequence). This CDR3 comprises 15 residues. The CDR3 region is CAWSVFAGFQETQYF. The CDR3 bases are TGTGCCTGGAGTGTCTTTGCGGGATTCCAAGAGACCCAGTACTTC.

Regarding this clonotype: A much larger clone is a single base away; this may be a read error. The chain employs TRBV24-1 and TRBJ2-7; 8 positions agree with TRBD1. V lost 4 bases, J lost 5 bases, and 9 bases stayed unmatched. CDR3 length: 15 residues. Germline-derived CDR1 and CDR2 are KGHDR and SFDVKD. CDR3 sequence: CATSESRTGLDEQYF. The CDR3 DNA sequence: TGTGCCACCAGTGAATCCCGGACAGGGTTGGACGAGCAGTACTTC.

A word on this clonotype: Because it lacks the conserved phenylalanine or tryptophan at the end, this CDR3 is likely a read error. The DNA is omitted, as the CDR3 cannot be located on it reliably, and the CDR3 follows TCRdb's listing. This chain connects TRBV11-2 to TRBJ2-5; TRBD2 is taken as the D call from the table, unchecked against the DNA. The CDR3 numbers 18 amino acids, ends counted. Germline V gives CDR1 SGHAT, CDR2 FQNNGV. The CDR3 loop is CASSLDPWSSGRGETQCL.

This clonotype was found many times. At one end the junction does not follow the germline gene, possibly because of a read error. This chain joins TRBV7-9 and TRBJ2-7, with D possibly TRBD2 on 5 matching bases. The CDR3 contains 13 residues. Germline lookup yields CDR1 SEHNR and CDR2 FQNEAQ (reference sequence). CDR3 in DNA: TGCGCCAGCAGCTTGGCGGGCTCCTACGAGCAGTACTTC. Amino acid sequence: CASSLAGSYEQYF.

Concerning this clonotype itself: Relative to the germline gene, one junction end is altered; a read error may explain this. This chain uses TRBV11-2 with TRBJ2-1, with D perhaps TRBD2 (5 bases). This CDR3 region has 13 residues. Germline loops: CDR1 SGHAT, CDR2 FQNNGV. The CDR3 coding sequence is TGTGCCAGTATCTTTGACGCTAGCTATGAGCAATTCTTC. Amino acids: CASIFDASYEQFF.

As concerns this clonotype: A much larger clone differs from this one at a single base, so this may be a read error. This chain links TRBV12-3 or TRBV12-4 with TRBJ1-1, with D unclear. This CDR3 has 12 residues. The CDR3: CGSTPGNTEAFF. In nucleotides, the CDR3 is TGTGGCAGCACCCCAGGGAACACTGAAGCTTTCTTT.

This clonotype was picked up a small number of times. At one boundary the junction diverges from the germline segment, which might be a read error. J is TRBJ2-3 and V is TRBV5-4; 8 bases map to TRBD1. Germline V gene data show CDR1 as SGHNT and CDR2 as YYREEE (reference sequence). CDR3 length equals 16 residues. The CDR3 bases are TGTGTCAGCAGCTCAAGTCAGGGGGCAGGGGCAGATACGCAGTATTTT. Translated, it gives CVSSSSQGAGADTQYF.

At least ten counts were recorded for this clonotype. This rearrangement joins TRBV29-1 to TRBJ1-2; no definite D call. Trimming stripped 5 bases from V and 4 bases from J, with 8 bases between. This CDR3 comprises 11 residues. The germline CDR1 and CDR2 sequences are SQVTM and ANQGSEA. The CDR3 DNA reads as TGCAGCGTTACGACGTTCTATGGCTACACCTTC. This sequence encodes CSVTTFYGYTF.